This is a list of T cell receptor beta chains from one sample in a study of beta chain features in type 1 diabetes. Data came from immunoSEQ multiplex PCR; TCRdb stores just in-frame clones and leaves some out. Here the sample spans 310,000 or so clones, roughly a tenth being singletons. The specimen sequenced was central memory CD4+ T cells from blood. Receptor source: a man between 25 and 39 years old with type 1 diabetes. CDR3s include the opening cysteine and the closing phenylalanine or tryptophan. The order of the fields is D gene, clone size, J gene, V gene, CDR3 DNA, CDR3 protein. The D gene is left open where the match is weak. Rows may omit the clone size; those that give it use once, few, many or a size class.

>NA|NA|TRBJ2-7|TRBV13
TGTGCCAGCAGCTTACAGGGGTGGGAGCAGTACTTC
CASSLQGWEQYF
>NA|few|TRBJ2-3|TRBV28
TGTGCCAGCAGTTCCCCAGGACTTGGGCCAGATACGCAGTATTTT
CASSSPGLGPDTQYF
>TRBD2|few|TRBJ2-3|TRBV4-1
TGCGCCAGCAGCCAAGATCTTAGCGGGGGGGCAACAGATACGCAGTATTTT
CASSQDLSGGATDTQYF
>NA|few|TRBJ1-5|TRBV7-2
TGTGCCAGCAGCTTACATGGTAGCGATCAGCCCCAGCATTTT
CASSLHGSDQPQHF
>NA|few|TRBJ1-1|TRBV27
TGTGCCAGCAGTTTTCTAAGGAACACTGAAGCTTTCTTT
CASSFLRNTEAFF
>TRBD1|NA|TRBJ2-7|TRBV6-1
TGTGCCAGCAGGCCGGGACAGGGGAACGACGAGCAGTACTTC
CASRPGQGNDEQYF
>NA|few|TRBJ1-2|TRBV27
TGTGCCAGCGCACCGTTTCGGGGGGGACTGAACTATGGCTACACCTTC
CASAPFRGGLNYGYTF
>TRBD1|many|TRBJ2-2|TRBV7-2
TGTGCCAGCAGCCTCCGACAGGGGGCGGCCGGGGAGCTGTTTTTT
CASSLRQGAAGELFF
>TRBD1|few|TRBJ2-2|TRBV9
TGTGCCAGCAGCGCCCAGGGGGCGTACGGGGAGCTGTTTTTT
CASSAQGAYGELFF
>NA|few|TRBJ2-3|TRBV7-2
TGTGCCAGCAGCCTGCTGGGACACGGCACAGATACGCAGTATTTT
CASSLLGHGTDTQYF
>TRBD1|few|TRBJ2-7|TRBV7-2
TGTGCCAGCAGCCCGGGACAGCCCGCCTACGAGCAGTACTTC
CASSPGQPAYEQYF
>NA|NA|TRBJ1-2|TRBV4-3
TGCGCCAGCAGCCAAGATAACGCTAACTATGGCTACACCTTC
CASSQDNANYGYTF
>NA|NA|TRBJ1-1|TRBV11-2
TGTGCCAGCAGCTTGGACCGTCGGGCTTTCTTT
CASSLDRRAFF
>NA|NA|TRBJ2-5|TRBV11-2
TGTGCCAGCAGCTTAGATGGGTCTCGGCAAGAGACCCAGTACTTC
CASSLDGSRQETQYF
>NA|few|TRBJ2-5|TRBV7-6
TGTGCCAGCAGCCAGGGACACCAAGAGACCCAGTACTTC
CASSQGHQETQYF
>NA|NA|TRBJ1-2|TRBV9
TGTGCCAGCAGCCTCCAGATGTGGGGGGGCACGGGCTACACCTTC
CASSLQMWGGTGYTF
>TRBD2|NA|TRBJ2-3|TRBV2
TGTGCCAGCAGCCCTAGCGGGGGCACAGATACGCAGTATTTT
CASSPSGGTDTQYF
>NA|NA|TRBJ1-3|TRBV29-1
TGCAGCGCTGTAGACTGGAGCTCTGGAAACACCATATATTTT
CSAVDWSSGNTIYF
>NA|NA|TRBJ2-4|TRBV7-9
TGTGCCAGCAGCTTAACCGTGGCCATTCAGTACTTC
CASSLTVAIQYF
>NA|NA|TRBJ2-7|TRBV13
TGTGCCAGCAGCTTAGAGTCGGGGGCGAAGATCGAGCAGTACTTC
CASSLESGAKIEQYF
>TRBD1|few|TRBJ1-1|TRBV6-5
TGTGCCAGCAGCCCCGGACAGGGGAGGACTGAAGCTTTCTTT
CASSPGQGRTEAFF
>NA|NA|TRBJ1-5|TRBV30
TGTGCCTGGAGGGGAGATAGCAATCAGCCCCAGCATTTT
CAWRGDSNQPQHF
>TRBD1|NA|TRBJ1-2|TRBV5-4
TGTGCCAGCAGCCAATTACAGGGGGCTGGCTATGGCTACACCTTC
CASSQLQGAGYGYTF
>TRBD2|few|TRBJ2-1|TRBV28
TGTGCCAGCACGTCGGGGGGGCCGGTCAATGAGCAGTTCTTC
CASTSGGPVNEQFF
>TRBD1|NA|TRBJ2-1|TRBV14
TGTGCCAGCAGCTTATCCGGGACAGGGTGGGATGAGCAGTTCTTC
CASSLSGTGWDEQFF
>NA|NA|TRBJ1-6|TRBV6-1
TGTGCCAGCAGTTTACAGGGAGGTAATTCACCCCTCCACTTT
CASSLQGGNSPLHF
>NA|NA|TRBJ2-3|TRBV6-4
TGTGCCAGCAGTGACTCGTACACCGCAGATACGCAGTATTTT
CASSDSYTADTQYF